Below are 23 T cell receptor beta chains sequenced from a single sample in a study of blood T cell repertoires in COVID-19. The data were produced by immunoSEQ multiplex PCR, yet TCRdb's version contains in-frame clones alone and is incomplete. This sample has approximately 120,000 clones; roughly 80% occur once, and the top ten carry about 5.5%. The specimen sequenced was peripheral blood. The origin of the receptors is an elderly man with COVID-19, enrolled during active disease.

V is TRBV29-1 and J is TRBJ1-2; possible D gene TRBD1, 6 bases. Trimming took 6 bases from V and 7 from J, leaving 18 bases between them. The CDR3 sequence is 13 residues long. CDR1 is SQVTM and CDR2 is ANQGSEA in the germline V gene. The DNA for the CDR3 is TGCAGCGTCGAGGGGCCTTACAGGGCTGGCTACACCTTC. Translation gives CSVEGPYRAGYTF. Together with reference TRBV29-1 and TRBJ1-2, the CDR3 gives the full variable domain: SAVISQKPSRDICQRGTSLTIQCQVDSQVTMMFWYRQQPGQSLTLIATANQGSEATYESGFVIDKFPISRPNLTFSTLTVSNMSPEDSSIYLCSVEGPYRAGYTFGSGTRLTVV.

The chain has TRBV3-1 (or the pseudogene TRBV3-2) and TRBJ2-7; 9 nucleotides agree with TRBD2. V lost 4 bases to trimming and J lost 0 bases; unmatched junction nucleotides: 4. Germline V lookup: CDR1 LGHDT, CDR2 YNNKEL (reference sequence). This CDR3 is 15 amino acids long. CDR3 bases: TGTGCCAGCAGCCGCGGGAGGGCCCTCTCCTACGAGCAGTACTTC. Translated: CASSRGRALSYEQYF.

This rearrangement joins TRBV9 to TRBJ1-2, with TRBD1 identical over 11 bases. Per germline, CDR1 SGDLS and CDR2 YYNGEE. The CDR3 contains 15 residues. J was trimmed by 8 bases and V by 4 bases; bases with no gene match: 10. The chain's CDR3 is CASSSHPGQGEGYTF. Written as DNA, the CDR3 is TGTGCCAGCAGCTCCCATCCGGGACAGGGGGAAGGCTACACCTTC.

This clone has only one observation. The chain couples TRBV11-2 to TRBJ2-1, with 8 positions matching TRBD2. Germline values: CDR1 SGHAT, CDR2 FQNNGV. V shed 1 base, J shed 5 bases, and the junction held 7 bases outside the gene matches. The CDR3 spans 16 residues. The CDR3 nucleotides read TGTGCCAGCAGCTTAGGAGGGTCTAGCGGGCACAATGAGCAGTTCTTC. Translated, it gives CASSLGGSSGHNEQFF.

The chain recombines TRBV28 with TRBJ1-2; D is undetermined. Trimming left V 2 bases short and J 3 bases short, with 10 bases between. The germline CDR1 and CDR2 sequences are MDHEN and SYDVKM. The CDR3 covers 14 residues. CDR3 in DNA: TGTGCCAGCAGTTTAGCGGGGAAGCACTATGGCTACACCTTC. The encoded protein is CASSLAGKHYGYTF.

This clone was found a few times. The CDR3 loop reads CASSPPGGWGDVNTEAFF. The CDR3 bases are TGTGCCAGCTCACCACCCGGGGGTTGGGGCGACGTGAACACTGAAGCTTTCTTT. The J gene is TRBJ1-1, the V gene TRBV18, with D perhaps matching TRBD1 (5 bases). CDR1 and CDR2 from the germline V gene are KGHSH and LQKENI. V was trimmed by 0 bases and J by 0 bases, leaving 17 bases between them. The CDR3 has 18 residues. Full variable domain (missing parts from reference TRBV18 and TRBJ1-1): NAGVMQNPRHLVRRRGQEARLRCSPMKGHSHVYWYRQLPEEGLKFMVYLQKENIIDESGMPKERFSAEFPKEGPSILRIQQVVRGDSAAYFCASSPPGGWGDVNTEAFFGQGTRLTVV.

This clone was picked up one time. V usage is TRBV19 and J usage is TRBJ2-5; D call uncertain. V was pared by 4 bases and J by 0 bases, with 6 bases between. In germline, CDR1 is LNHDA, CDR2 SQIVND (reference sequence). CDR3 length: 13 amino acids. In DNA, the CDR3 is TGTGCCAGTAGTAGAGCAAACCAAGAGACCCAGTACTTC. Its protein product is CASSRANQETQYF. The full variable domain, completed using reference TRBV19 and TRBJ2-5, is DGGITQSPKYLFRKEGQNVTLSCEQNLNHDAMYWYRQDPGQGLRLIYYSQIVNDFQKGDIAEGYSVSREKKESFPLTVTSAQKNPTAFYLCASSRANQETQYFGPGTRLLVL.

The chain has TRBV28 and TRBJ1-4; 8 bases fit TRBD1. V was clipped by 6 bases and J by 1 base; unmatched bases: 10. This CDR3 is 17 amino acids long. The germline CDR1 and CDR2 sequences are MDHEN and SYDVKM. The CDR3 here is CASSPAGGARTNEKLFF. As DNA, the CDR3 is TGTGCCAGCAGCCCAGCAGGGGGCGCGAGAACTAATGAAAAACTGTTTTTT.

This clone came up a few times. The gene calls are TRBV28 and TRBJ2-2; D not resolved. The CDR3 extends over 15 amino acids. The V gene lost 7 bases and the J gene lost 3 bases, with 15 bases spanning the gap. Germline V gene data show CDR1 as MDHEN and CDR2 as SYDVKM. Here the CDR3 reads CASTDHGVDTGELFF. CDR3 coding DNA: TGTGCCAGCACCGACCACGGAGTGGACACCGGGGAGCTGTTTTTT.

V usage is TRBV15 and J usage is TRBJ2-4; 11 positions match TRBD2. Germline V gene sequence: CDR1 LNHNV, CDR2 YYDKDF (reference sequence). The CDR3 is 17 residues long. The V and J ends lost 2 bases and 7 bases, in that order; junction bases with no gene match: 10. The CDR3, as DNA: TGTGCCACCAGCAGAAAAATAGCGGGAGGGCGGGGGAACATTCAGTACTTC. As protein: CATSRKIAGGRGNIQYF.

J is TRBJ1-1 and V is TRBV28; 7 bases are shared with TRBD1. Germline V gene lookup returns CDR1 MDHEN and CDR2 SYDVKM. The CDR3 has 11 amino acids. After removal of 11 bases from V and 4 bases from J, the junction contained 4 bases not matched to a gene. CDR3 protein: CAANRGTEAFF. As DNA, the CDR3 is TGTGCCGCCAACAGGGGCACTGAAGCTTTCTTT.

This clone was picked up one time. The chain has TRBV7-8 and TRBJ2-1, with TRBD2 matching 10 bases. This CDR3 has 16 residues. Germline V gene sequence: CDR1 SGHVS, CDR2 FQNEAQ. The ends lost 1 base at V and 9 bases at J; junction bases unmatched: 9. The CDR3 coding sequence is TGTGCCAGCAGCTTAGTAGCGGGGGGTGGTTTAGTTGAGCAGTTCTTC. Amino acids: CASSLVAGGGLVEQFF.

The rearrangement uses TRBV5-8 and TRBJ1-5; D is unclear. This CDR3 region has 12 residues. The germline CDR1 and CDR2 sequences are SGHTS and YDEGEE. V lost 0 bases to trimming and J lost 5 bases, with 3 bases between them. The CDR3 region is CASSLAYQPQHF. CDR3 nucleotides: TGTGCCAGCAGCTTGGCCTATCAGCCCCAGCATTTT.

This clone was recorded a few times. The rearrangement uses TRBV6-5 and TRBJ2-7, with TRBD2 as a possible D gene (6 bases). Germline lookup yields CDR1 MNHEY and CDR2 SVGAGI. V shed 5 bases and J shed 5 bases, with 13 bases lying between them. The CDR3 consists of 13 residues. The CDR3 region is CASSLSGRDEQYF. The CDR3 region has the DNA TGTGCCAGCAGTCTAAGCGGGCGGGACGAGCAGTACTTC.

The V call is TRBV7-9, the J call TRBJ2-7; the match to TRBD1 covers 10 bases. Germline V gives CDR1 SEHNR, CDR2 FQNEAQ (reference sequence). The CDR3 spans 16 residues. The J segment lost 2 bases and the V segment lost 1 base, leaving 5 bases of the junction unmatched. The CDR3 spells CASSLGDRGLTYEQYF. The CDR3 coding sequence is TGTGCCAGCAGCTTAGGGGACAGGGGTCTTACCTACGAGCAGTACTTC.

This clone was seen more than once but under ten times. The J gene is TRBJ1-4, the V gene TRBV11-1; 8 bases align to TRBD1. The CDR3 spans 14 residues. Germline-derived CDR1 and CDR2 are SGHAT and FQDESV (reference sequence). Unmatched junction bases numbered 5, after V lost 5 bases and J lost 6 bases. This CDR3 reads CASSLDREDEKLFF. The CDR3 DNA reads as TGTGCCAGCAGCCTGGACAGGGAAGATGAAAAACTGTTTTTT.

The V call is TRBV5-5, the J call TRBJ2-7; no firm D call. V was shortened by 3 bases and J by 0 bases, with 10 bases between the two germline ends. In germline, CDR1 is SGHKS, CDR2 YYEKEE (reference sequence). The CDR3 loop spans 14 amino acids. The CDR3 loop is CASSSSSHSYEQYF. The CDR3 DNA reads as TGTGCCAGCAGCTCTAGTTCCCACTCCTACGAGCAGTACTTC.

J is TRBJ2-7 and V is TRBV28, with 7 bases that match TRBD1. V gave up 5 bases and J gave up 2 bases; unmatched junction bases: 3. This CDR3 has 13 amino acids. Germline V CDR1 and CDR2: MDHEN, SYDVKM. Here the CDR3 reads CASSEDRAYEQYF. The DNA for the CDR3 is TGTGCCAGCAGTGAAGACAGGGCCTACGAGCAGTACTTC.

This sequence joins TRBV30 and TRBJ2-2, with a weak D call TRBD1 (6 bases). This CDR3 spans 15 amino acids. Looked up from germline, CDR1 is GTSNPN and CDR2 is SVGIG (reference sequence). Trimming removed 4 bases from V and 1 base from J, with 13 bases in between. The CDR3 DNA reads TGTGCCTGGACTAATAAGGGACAGAACACCGGGGAGCTGTTTTTT. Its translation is CAWTNKGQNTGELFF.

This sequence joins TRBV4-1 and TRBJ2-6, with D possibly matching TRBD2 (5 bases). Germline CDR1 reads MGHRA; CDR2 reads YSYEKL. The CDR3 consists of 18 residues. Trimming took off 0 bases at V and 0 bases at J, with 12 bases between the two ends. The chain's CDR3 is CASSQDLGGLSGANVLTF. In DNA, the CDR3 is TGCGCCAGCAGCCAAGATCTCGGCGGACTCTCTGGGGCCAACGTCCTGACTTTC.

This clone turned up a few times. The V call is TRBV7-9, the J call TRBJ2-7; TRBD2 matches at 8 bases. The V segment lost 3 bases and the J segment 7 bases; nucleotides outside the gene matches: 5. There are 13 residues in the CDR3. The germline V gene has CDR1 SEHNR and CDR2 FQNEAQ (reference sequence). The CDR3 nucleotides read TGTGCCAGCAGCTTGGTAGCGGGAAGTGAGCAGTACTTC. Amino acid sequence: CASSLVAGSEQYF. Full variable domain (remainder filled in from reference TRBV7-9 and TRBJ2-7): DTGVSQNPRHKITKRGQNVTFRCDPISEHNRLYWYRQTLGQGPEFLTYFQNEAQLEKSRLLSDRFSAERPKGSFSTLEIQRTEQGDSAMYLCASSLVAGSEQYFGPGTRLTVT.

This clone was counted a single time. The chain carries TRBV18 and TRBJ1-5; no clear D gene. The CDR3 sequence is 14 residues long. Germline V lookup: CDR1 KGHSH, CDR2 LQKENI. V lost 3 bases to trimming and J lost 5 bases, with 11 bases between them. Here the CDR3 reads CASSPRGWDQPQHF. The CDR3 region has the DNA TGTGCCAGCTCACCTCGCGGGTGGGATCAGCCCCAGCATTTT.

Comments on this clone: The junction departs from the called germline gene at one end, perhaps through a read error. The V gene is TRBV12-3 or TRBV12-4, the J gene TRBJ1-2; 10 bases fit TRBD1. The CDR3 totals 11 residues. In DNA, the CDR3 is TGTGCCAGCGGACCAAGACAGGGGGCGGCCTTC. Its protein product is CASGPRQGAAF.